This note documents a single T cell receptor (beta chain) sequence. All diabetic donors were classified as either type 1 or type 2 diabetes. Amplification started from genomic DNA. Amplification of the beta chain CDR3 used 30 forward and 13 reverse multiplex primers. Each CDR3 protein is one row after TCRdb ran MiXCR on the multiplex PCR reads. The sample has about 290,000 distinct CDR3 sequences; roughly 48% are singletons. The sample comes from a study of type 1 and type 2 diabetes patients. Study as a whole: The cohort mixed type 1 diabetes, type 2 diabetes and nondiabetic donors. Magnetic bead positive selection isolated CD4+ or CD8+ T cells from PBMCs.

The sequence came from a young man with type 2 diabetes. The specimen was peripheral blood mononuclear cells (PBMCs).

CDR3 loop: CASSPKKPFLSAETQYF. The CDR3 region has the DNA TGTGCCAGCAGTCCGAAAAAACCCTTCCTTAGCGCGGAGACCCAGTACTTC. The V gene is TRBV25-1, the J gene TRBJ2-5, with TRBD2 as a possible D gene (5 bases). CDR1 and CDR2 from the germline V gene are MGHDK and SYGVNS. Deletions cut 5 bases from V and 5 bases from J, with 24 bases between. The CDR3 spans 17 residues.